This passage covers 21 T cell receptor beta chains from one sample sequenced in a study of T cell changes during pregnancy in multiple sclerosis. Profiled with immunoSEQ multiplex PCR; TCRdb holds only in-frame clones, not every one. The sample contains almost 50,000 clones, around 94% of which appear only once. This specimen was CD4+ T cells from peripheral blood mononuclear cells, taken in the third trimester of pregnancy. The receptors derive from a female donor with multiple sclerosis, enrolled in a pregnancy study.

V gene TRBV7-2 combines with J gene TRBJ1-2; 8 positions match TRBD1. The CDR3 length is 14 residues. Germline values: CDR1 SGHTA, CDR2 FQGNSA. The V and J ends lost 5 bases and 5 bases, in that order; junction bases with no gene match: 7. The CDR3 nucleotides are TGTGCCAGCAGCGACAGGGGCAATAATTATGGCTACACCTTC. Translation: CASSDRGNNYGYTF.

CDR3 DNA: TGTGCCTGGAGTTACGGTACTAACTATGGCTACACCTTC. Protein sequence: CAWSYGTNYGYTF. J is TRBJ1-2 and V is TRBV30, with D uncertain. The CDR3 sequence is 13 residues long. Per germline, CDR1 GTSNPN and CDR2 SVGIG (reference sequence). V was trimmed by 2 bases and J by 0 bases, leaving 7 bases between them.

The chain employs TRBV27 and TRBJ1-6; D may be TRBD1 (5 bases). From germline, CDR1 is MNHEY and CDR2 SMNVEV (reference sequence). The CDR3 covers 15 residues. V shed 2 bases and J shed 6 bases, with 11 bases lying between them. In DNA form, the CDR3 reads TGTGCCAGCAGTTTAGACAGAAATATTAATTCACCCCTCCACTTT. Translation gives CASSLDRNINSPLHF.

The J gene is TRBJ1-4, the V gene TRBV7-8, with 10 bases aligning to TRBD1. Germline assignment: CDR1 SGHVS and CDR2 FQNEAQ. The CDR3 covers 17 residues. V shed 8 bases and J 5 bases; nucleotides not matched to a gene: 14. The CDR3 DNA is TGTGCCAGCGGCCGGGACAGGGGACCTCAGGGAAATGAAAAACTGTTTTTT. It encodes CASGRDRGPQGNEKLFF. Full variable domain (missing parts from reference TRBV7-8 and TRBJ1-4): GAGVSQSPRYKVAKRGQDVALRCDPISGHVSLFWYQQALGQGPEFLTYFQNEAQLDKSGLPSDRFFAERPEGSVSTLKIQRTQQEDSAVYLCASGRDRGPQGNEKLFFGSGTQLSVL.

The chain is built from TRBV11-3 and TRBJ2-5; D gene ambiguous. Germline loops: CDR1 SGHNT, CDR2 YENEEA. Trimming removed 3 bases at V and 2 bases at J, with 7 bases between. CDR3 length: 13 residues. The CDR3 coding sequence is TGTGCCAGCAGCTTGGCGGATCAAGAGACCCAGTACTTC. It specifies CASSLADQETQYF. Looking up the rest from reference TRBV11-3 and TRBJ2-5 gives the full variable domain: EAGVVQSPRYKIIEKKQPVAFWCNPISGHNTLYWYLQNLGQGPELLIRYENEEAVDDSQLPKDRFSAERLKGVDSTLKIQPAELGDSAVYLCASSLADQETQYFGPGTRLLVL.

The chain couples TRBV30 to TRBJ2-1, with 11 bases lining up with TRBD2. Trimming removed 2 bases from V and 15 bases from J; junction bases left unmatched: 6. The CDR3 extends over 12 amino acids. Looked up from germline, CDR1 is GTSNPN and CDR2 is SVGIG (reference sequence). The CDR3 reads CAWSSTSGAGFF. The CDR3 DNA is TGTGCCTGGAGTTCGACTAGCGGGGCTGGGTTCTTC.

V gene TRBV11-3 combines with J gene TRBJ1-2, with TRBD1 as a possible D gene (6 bases). Germline CDR1 is SGHNT and CDR2 is YENEEA. The CDR3 is made up of 12 amino acids. Between the trimmed V and J ends, which lost 4 bases and 8 bases, there was a span of 11 bases. The CDR3 protein is CASSYRERGYTF. The CDR3 region has the DNA TGTGCCAGCAGCTACAGGGAACGGGGCTACACCTTC.

This clone was seen just once. The CDR3 region is CASSERGSTDTQYF. The CDR3 DNA sequence: TGTGCCAGCAGTGAACGGGGAAGCACAGATACGCAGTATTTT. V is TRBV6-4 and J is TRBJ2-3, with D maybe TRBD2 (5 bases). CDR3 length: 14 amino acids. The germline V and J ends were trimmed by 3 bases and 0 bases, with 7 bases remaining between them. In germline, CDR1 is MRHNA, CDR2 SNTAGT.

The chain joins TRBV11-2 to TRBJ2-3, with 9 bases lining up with TRBD2. There are 14 residues in the CDR3. In germline, CDR1 is SGHAT, CDR2 FQNNGV. V gave up 3 bases and J gave up 11 bases; unmatched junction bases: 9. CDR3 sequence reads: CASSFPLAGNVQYF. The CDR3 coding sequence is TGTGCCAGCAGCTTCCCTCTAGCGGGAAATGTGCAGTATTTT.

This clone appeared a single time. J is TRBJ1-4 and V is TRBV7-9, with D tentatively TRBD1 (5 bases). CDR3 length: 15 amino acids. V was trimmed by 0 bases and J by 9 bases, leaving 14 bases between them. Germline values: CDR1 SEHNR, CDR2 FQNEAQ (reference sequence). CDR3 DNA: TGTGCCAGCAGCTTAGCGGAGGGGAAGGAGAAAAAACTGTTTTTT. As protein: CASSLAEGKEKKLFF.

This clone is a singleton in its sample. The rearrangement links TRBV2 to TRBJ1-5; 12 bases align to TRBD1. The CDR3 is 15 amino acids. Germline CDR1 is SNHLY and CDR2 is FYNNEI. After removal of 7 bases from V and 3 bases from J, the junction contained 4 bases not matched to a gene. The CDR3 bases are TGTGCCAGCATGAGGGACAGGGGGCACAATCAGCCCCAGCATTTT. This gives the protein CASMRDRGHNQPQHF.

This clone was detected once. This rearrangement joins TRBV7-3 to TRBJ2-7; 7 nucleotides agree with TRBD1. V lost 4 bases, J lost 1 base, and 4 bases stayed unmatched. CDR1 is SGHTA, CDR2 FQGTGA, per germline. This CDR3 is built from 14 residues. CDR3 protein: CASSSGRGSYEQYF. The CDR3 DNA reads TGTGCCAGCAGCTCCGGCAGGGGGTCCTACGAGCAGTACTTC.

The rearrangement joins TRBV15 to TRBJ1-1, with 8 nucleotides matching TRBD1. CDR1 and CDR2 (germline): LNHNV, YYDKDF (reference sequence). CDR3 length: 12 amino acids. Losses at the gene ends were 6 bases for V and 8 bases for J; bases not matched to a gene: 5. CDR3 bases: TGTGCCACCAGTATAGGACAGGGAGAAGCTTTCTTT. Translated: CATSIGQGEAFF.

The genes are TRBV19 and TRBJ2-3; 7 bases fit TRBD1. Losses at the gene ends were 8 bases for V and 4 bases for J; bases not matched to a gene: 12. Per germline, CDR1 LNHDA and CDR2 SQIVND (reference sequence). The CDR3 runs to 15 residues. In DNA, the CDR3 is TGTGCCAGTGGAGGCGGCCGAGGGGGCCCAGATACGCAGTATTTT. The encoded protein is CASGGGRGGPDTQYF.

The chain joins TRBV9 to TRBJ2-7; a weak D match, TRBD2 (5 bases). The CDR3 sequence is 13 residues long. V lost 1 base and J 7 bases, leaving 12 bases between the germline ends. The germline V gene encodes CDR1 SGDLS and CDR2 YYNGEE. The CDR3 reads CASSVSPPGEQYF. The CDR3 DNA follows: TGTGCCAGCAGCGTATCCCCGCCGGGGGAGCAGTACTTC. Variable domain in full (rest from reference TRBV9 and TRBJ2-7): DSGVTQTPKHLITATGQRVTLRCSPRSGDLSVYWYQQSLDQGLQFLIQYYNGEERAKGNILERFSAQQFPDLHSELNLSSLELGDSALYFCASSVSPPGEQYFGPGTRLTVT.

The V gene is TRBV4-3, the J gene TRBJ2-2, with TRBD2 identical over 7 bases. Trimming removed 4 bases from V and 7 bases from J; junction bases left unmatched: 6. CDR3 length: 14 residues. Germline V CDR1 and CDR2: LGHNA, YSLEER. The CDR3 sequence: CASSRAGPRGELFF. The CDR3 region has the DNA TGCGCCAGCAGCCGAGCGGGACCTCGCGGGGAGCTGTTTTTT.

V is TRBV5-1 and J is TRBJ1-3, with D perhaps TRBD1 (5 bases). The CDR3 is 17 residues long. V lost 0 bases and J 4 bases, leaving 17 bases between the germline ends. Germline CDR1 SGHRS, CDR2 YFSETQ. CDR3 in amino acids: CASSLEPGQPSGNTIYF. Here the CDR3 DNA reads TGCGCCAGCAGCTTGGAGCCTGGACAACCATCCGGAAACACCATATATTTT.

The chain combines TRBV7-2 with TRBJ2-6, with D uncertain. Germline CDR1 reads SGHTA; CDR2 reads FQGNSA. V was clipped by 2 bases and J by 0 bases, with 5 bases between them. The CDR3 spans 15 residues. CDR3 in DNA: TGTGCCAGCAGCTTATCAGGCTCTGGGGCCAACGTCCTGACTTTC. Its translation: CASSLSGSGANVLTF. Looking up the rest from reference TRBV7-2 and TRBJ2-6 gives the full variable domain: GAGVSQSPSNKVTEKGKDVELRCDPISGHTALYWYRQSLGQGLEFLIYFQGNSAPDKSGLPSDRFSAERTGGSVSTLTIQRTQQEDSAVYLCASSLSGSGANVLTFGAGSRLTVL.

V and J are TRBV6-5 and TRBJ1-6, with D hard to call. The CDR3 contains 15 residues. The germline V gene has CDR1 MNHEY and CDR2 SVGAGI. Deletions cut 0 bases from V and 13 bases from J, with 16 bases between. DNA for the CDR3: TGTGCCAGCAGTTACTCGACCGAGCCGGGGTTTCCCCTCCACTTT. This codes for CASSYSTEPGFPLHF.

This clone showed up just once. The rearrangement uses TRBV7-8 and TRBJ1-2; D gene uncertain. This CDR3 spans 14 amino acids. Germline loops: CDR1 SGHVS, CDR2 FQNEAQ. Trimming stripped 5 bases from V and 3 bases from J, with 13 bases between. CDR3 DNA: TGTGCCAGCAGCGCAAATGACGACTACTATGGCTACACCTTC. It codes for CASSANDDYYGYTF.

The chain employs TRBV7-9 and TRBJ1-6; 9 bases are shared with TRBD1. CDR3 size: 15 residues. Trimming cost V 1 base and J 9 bases; bases outside gene matches: 4. CDR1 and CDR2 from the germline V gene are SEHNR and FQNEAQ (reference sequence). The CDR3 DNA follows: TGTGCCAGCAGCTTAGTAGGGACAGGGAGTTCACCCCTCCACTTT. Encoded protein: CASSLVGTGSSPLHF.